This T cell receptor (beta chain) is from a study of cytomegalovirus exposure and HLA in healthy donors. Overall study results and limits: Most TCR sequences were uncommon, yet certain public TCRs appeared in many donors. Listed as cytomegalovirus-associated were 164 TCR beta chains.

The junction had 6 bases not matched to a gene; V was cut back by 6 bases and J by 4 bases. The CDR3 loop spans 15 amino acids. Germline CDR1 is MNHNS and CDR2 is SASEGT. PCR employed 60 Vbeta and 13 Jbeta primers. The method was immunoSEQ multiplex PCR; TCRdb's version includes in-frame clones alone and lacks a portion of them. The repertoire holds 110,000 or so clones, with 60% to 75% as singletons. This clone was seen only a few times. Its antigen is unknown. The genes are TRBV6-1 and TRBJ1-4; TRBD1 matches 9 bases. This TCR came from a woman in her forties in good health and CMV-seropositive. The material sequenced was PBMCs. CDR3 sequence (DNA): TGTGCCAGCAGAGCCGGGACAGGGAGTAATGAAAAACTGTTTTTT. The encoded protein is CASRAGTGSNEKLFF.